This T cell receptor (beta chain) was recovered during a study of T cell responses to AZD1222 COVID-19 vaccine. Germline loops: CDR1 SQVTM, CDR2 ANQGSEA. With 7 bases removed from V and 7 bases from J, the gap between germline ends came to 16 bases. The CDR3 spans 12 residues. The repertoire was sequenced with immunoSEQ multiplex PCR; TCRdb's copy has only in-frame clones and lacks some. The sample lists roughly 190,000 clones, about nine tenths seen once, with over 1.5% in the top ten. This receptor was identified in an adult who received the AZD1222 COVID-19 vaccine. V and J are TRBV29-1 and TRBJ1-1; no firm D call. The sequencing here drew on peripheral blood, taken 28 days after the second AZD1222 dose. The CDR3: CSALWGLGEAFF. Here the CDR3 DNA reads TGCAGCGCCCTGTGGGGTTTGGGTGAAGCTTTCTTT.